This T cell receptor (beta chain) was documented in a study of cytomegalovirus exposure and HLA in healthy donors. Study in general: The 120 or so validation repertoires, a later analysis reported, used the same platform as the roughly 610 first-cohort repertoires. The study's findings and limits: Generally TCR sequences proved uncommon, though certain public TCRs appeared in numerous donors. According to a later analysis, TCR clusters from the first cohort tended to co-occur in the 90 to 150 validation repertoires. The study designated about 180 TCR beta chains cytomegalovirus-associated.

Details on this clone: Its matching antigen is unknown.

CDR1 and CDR2 (germline): SGHTA, FQGNSA. This CDR3 is 15 amino acids long. With 5 bases clipped from V and 4 bases from J, the junction kept 5 bases outside the gene matches. Generated by immunoSEQ multiplex PCR, the TCRdb table keeps only in-frame clones and is missing some. The data hold about 73,000 clones, with over 85% observed a single time. This TCR came from a woman between 18 and 30 years old in good health and CMV-seropositive. This chain joins TRBV7-2 and TRBJ1-6; 7 bases are a match to TRBD1. The specimen was PBMCs. CDR3 protein: CASSQGDSYNSPLHF. CDR3 DNA sequence: TGTGCCAGCAGCCAAGGGGACAGTTATAATTCACCCCTCCACTTT.